The clone carrying this T cell receptor (beta chain) came up once. Antigen: not known. This sample is drawn from a study of T cell responses to AZD1222 COVID-19 vaccine. Across the whole study: Pooled together were second doses at about 4 or about 12 weeks.

General study findings and limits: Among spike-specific TCRs, nearly half reportedly target unmutated variant regions. After the peak T cell response, and only then, were repertoires sampled. At 160-218 and 743-854, vaccine-associated CD4 TCRs were dominant, and they spanned spike.

V was pared by 3 bases and J by 9 bases, with 18 bases between. This CDR3 has 16 residues. CDR1 is LGHNA, CDR2 YNFKEQ, per germline. The method was immunoSEQ multiplex PCR; TCRdb's version includes in-frame clones alone and lacks a portion of them. The sample lists some 100,000 clones; about 86% were seen once. The receptor comes from an adult in good health. This sequence joins TRBV4-2 and TRBJ1-6, with D unclear. This material consisted of peripheral blood, taken on day 0 of AZD1222 vaccination. The CDR3 spells CASSQLFGLLGSPLHF. The CDR3 DNA reads as TGTGCCAGCAGCCAGTTGTTTGGCCTTCTTGGTTCACCCCTCCACTTT.